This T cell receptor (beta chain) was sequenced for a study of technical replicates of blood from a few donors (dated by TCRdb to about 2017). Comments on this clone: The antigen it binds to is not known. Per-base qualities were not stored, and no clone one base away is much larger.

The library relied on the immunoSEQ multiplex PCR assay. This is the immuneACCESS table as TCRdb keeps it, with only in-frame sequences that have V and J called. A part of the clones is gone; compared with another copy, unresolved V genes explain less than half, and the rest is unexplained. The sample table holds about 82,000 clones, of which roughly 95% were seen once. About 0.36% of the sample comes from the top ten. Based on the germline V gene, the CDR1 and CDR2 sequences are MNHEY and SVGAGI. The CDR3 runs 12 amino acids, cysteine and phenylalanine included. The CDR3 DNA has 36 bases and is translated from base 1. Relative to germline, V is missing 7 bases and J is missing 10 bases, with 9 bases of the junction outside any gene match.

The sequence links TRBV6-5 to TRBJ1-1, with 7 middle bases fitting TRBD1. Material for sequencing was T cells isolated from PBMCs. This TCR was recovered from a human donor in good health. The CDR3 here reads CASISRTGRAFF. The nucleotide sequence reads TGTGCCAGCATTAGTAGGACAGGTCGAGCTTTCTTT.